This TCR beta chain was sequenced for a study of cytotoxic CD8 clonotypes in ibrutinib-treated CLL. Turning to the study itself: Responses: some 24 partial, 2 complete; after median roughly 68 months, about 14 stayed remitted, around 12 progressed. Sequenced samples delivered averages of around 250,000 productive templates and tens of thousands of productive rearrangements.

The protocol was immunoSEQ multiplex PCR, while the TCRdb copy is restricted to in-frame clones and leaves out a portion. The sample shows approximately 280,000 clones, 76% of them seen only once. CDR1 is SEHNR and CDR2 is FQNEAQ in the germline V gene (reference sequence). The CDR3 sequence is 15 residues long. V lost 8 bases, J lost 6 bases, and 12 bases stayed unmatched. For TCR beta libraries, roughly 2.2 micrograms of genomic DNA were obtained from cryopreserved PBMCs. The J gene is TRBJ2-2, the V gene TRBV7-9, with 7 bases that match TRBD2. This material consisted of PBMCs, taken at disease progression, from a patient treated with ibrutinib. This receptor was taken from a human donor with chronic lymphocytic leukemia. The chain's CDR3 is CASSHPGGGAGELFF. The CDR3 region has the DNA TGTGCCAGCTCCCACCCGGGGGGTGGCGCCGGGGAGCTGTTTTTT.